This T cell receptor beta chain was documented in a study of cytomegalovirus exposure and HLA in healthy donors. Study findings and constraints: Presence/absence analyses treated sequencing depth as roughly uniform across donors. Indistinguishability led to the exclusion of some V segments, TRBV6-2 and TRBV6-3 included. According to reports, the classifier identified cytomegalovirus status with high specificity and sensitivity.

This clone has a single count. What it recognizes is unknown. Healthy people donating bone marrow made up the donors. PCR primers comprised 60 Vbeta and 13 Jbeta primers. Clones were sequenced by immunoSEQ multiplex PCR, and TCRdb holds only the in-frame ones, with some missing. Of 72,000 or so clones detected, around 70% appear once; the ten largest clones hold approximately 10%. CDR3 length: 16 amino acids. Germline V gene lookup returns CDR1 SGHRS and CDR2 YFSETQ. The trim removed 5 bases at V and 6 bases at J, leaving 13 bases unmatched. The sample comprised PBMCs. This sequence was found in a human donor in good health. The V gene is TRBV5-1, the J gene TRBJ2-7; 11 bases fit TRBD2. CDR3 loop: CASSLILAGAESEQYF. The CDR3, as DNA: TGCGCCAGCAGTTTGATACTAGCGGGAGCAGAGTCCGAGCAGTACTTC.